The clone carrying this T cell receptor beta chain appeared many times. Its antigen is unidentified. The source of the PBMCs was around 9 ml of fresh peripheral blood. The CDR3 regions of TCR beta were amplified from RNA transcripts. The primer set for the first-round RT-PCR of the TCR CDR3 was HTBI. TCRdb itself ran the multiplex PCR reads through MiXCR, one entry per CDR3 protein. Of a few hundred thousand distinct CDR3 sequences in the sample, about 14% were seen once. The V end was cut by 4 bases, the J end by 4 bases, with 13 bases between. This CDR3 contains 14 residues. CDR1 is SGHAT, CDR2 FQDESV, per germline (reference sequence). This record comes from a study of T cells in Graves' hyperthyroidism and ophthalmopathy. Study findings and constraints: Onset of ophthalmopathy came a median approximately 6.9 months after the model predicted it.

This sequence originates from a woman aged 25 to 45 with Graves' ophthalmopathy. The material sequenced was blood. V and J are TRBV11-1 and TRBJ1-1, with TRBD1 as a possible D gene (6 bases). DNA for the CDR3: TGTGCCAGCAGCTATACAGGGATGGGCACTGAAGCTTTCTTT. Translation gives CASSYTGMGTEAFF.